This entry lists 3 T cell receptor beta chains sequenced from one sample in a study of T cell repertoires in cytomegalovirus infection. Via MiXCR, TCRdb re-called the reads, giving one row per CDR3 protein. The table shows fewer than 1,000,000 distinct CDR3 sequences, with 31% occurring only once. For these receptors, no antigen is known. Sequencing was performed on cultured CD8+ T cells from PBMCs, taken from culture after CMV antigen stimulation. The receptors here all came from a human donor in good health (CMV status not recorded). Some clones in this sample may be carry-over from other donors' samples.

This clonotype was observed at least ten times. The chain has TRBV7-6 and TRBJ2-2, with 16 bases fitting TRBD2. J gave up 0 bases and V 5 bases, and 3 bases lay outside the gene matches. There are 18 residues in the CDR3. The germline V gene has CDR1 SGHVS and CDR2 FNYEAQ. In DNA form, the CDR3 reads TGTGCCAGCAGCCCGGGGACTAGCGGGGGGGCGAACACCGGGGAGCTGTTTTTT. Residues: CASSPGTSGGANTGELFF.

This chain uses TRBV24-1 with TRBJ2-7; the D gene is possibly TRBD1 (5 bases). Germline values: CDR1 KGHDR, CDR2 SFDVKD. The CDR3 is 13 residues long. Trimming left V 0 bases short and J 5 bases short, with 7 bases between. The CDR3 here is CATSDLRGDEQYF. DNA for the CDR3: TGTGCCACCAGTGATTTGAGGGGTGACGAGCAGTACTTC.

A few counts support this clonotype. The chain recombines TRBV5-5 with TRBJ2-1; D perhaps matches TRBD1 (5 bases). This CDR3 is 16 amino acids long. Trimming shortened V by 2 bases and J by 1 base, and 13 bases separated the two germline ends. Germline CDR1 SGHKS, CDR2 YYEKEE (reference sequence). The CDR3 reads CASSLSLRESYNEQFF. The CDR3 bases are TGTGCCAGCAGCTTATCCCTCAGGGAATCCTACAATGAGCAGTTCTTC.